Listed below are T cell receptor beta chains from one sample, sequenced in a study of cytotoxic CD8 clonotypes in ibrutinib-treated CLL. Method: immunoSEQ multiplex PCR; TCRdb's copy keeps in-frame clones and lacks some. Here the sample spans about 200,000 clones, 70% to 75% being singletons. Sequencing was performed on PBMCs, taken after 12 months of ibrutinib treatment. All receptors come from a human donor with chronic lymphocytic leukemia. Each CDR3 is given with its conserved first and last residue. D genes are given only for firm matches. Rows give clone size only sometimes, using once, few, many, or a class for an expanded clone.

clone size: once
D gene: TRBD1
V gene: TRBV18
J gene: TRBJ1-2
CDR3 protein: CASSPRMTGGEGYGYTF
CDR3 DNA: TGTGCCAGCTCACCCCGGATGACAGGGGGCGAGGGCTATGGCTACACCTTC

clone size: once
D gene: NA
V gene: TRBV7-3
J gene: TRBJ2-5
CDR3 protein: CASSLERGRGETQYF
CDR3 DNA: TGTGCCAGCAGCTTAGAAAGGGGGCGGGGAGAGACCCAGTACTTC

clone size: NA
D gene: NA
V gene: TRBV15
J gene: TRBJ2-1
CDR3 protein: CATSRARSSYNEQFF
CDR3 DNA: TGTGCCACCAGCAGAGCGCGGTCCTCCTACAATGAGCAGTTCTTC

clone size: NA
D gene: TRBD1
V gene: TRBV27
J gene: TRBJ1-2
CDR3 protein: CASSPDRGYGYTF
CDR3 DNA: TGTGCCAGCAGCCCGGACAGGGGGTATGGCTACACCTTC

clone size: NA
D gene: TRBD1
V gene: TRBV9
J gene: TRBJ1-2
CDR3 protein: CASSLTGQGAGGYTF
CDR3 DNA: TGTGCCAGCAGCCTGACAGGCCAGGGGGCCGGTGGCTACACCTTC

clone size: many
D gene: NA
V gene: TRBV30
J gene: TRBJ2-5
CDR3 protein: CAWSRRVYQETQYF
CDR3 DNA: TGTGCCTGGTCCAGGAGGGTCTACCAAGAGACCCAGTACTTC

clone size: few
D gene: TRBD1
V gene: TRBV28
J gene: TRBJ1-4
CDR3 protein: CASSSQGGGLGEKLFF
CDR3 DNA: TGTGCCAGCAGTTCTCAGGGGGGCGGGCTCGGGGAAAAACTGTTTTTT

clone size: few
D gene: NA
V gene: TRBV30
J gene: TRBJ1-2
CDR3 protein: CAWSDGQSYGYTF
CDR3 DNA: TGTGCCTGGAGTGATGGACAGTCCTATGGCTACACCTTC

clone size: NA
D gene: TRBD2
V gene: TRBV28
J gene: TRBJ2-2
CDR3 protein: CASRYTFGTSGSHGELFF
CDR3 DNA: TGTGCCAGCAGATACACCTTCGGGACTAGCGGGAGCCACGGGGAGCTGTTTTTT

clone size: NA
D gene: TRBD1
V gene: TRBV7-9
J gene: TRBJ1-5
CDR3 protein: CASSLGQGSQPQHF
CDR3 DNA: TGTGCCAGCAGCCTAGGACAGGGGAGTCAGCCCCAGCATTTT

clone size: NA
D gene: TRBD1
V gene: TRBV28
J gene: TRBJ1-5
CDR3 protein: CASSSPGQGKPQHF
CDR3 DNA: TGTGCCAGCAGCTCTCCCGGACAGGGTAAGCCCCAGCATTTT

clone size: few
D gene: NA
V gene: TRBV9
J gene: TRBJ1-5
CDR3 protein: CASSVFREYSNQPQHF
CDR3 DNA: TGTGCCAGCAGCGTATTCAGGGAGTATAGCAATCAGCCCCAGCATTTT

clone size: NA
D gene: TRBD1
V gene: TRBV9
J gene: TRBJ1-4
CDR3 protein: CASSPRGGAGWEKLFF
CDR3 DNA: TGTGCCAGCAGCCCCAGGGGGGGGGCAGGTTGGGAAAAACTGTTTTTT

clone size: few
D gene: NA
V gene: TRBV5-1
J gene: TRBJ1-3
CDR3 protein: CASSLAGSGSGNTIYF
CDR3 DNA: TGCGCCAGCAGCCTTGCCGGCTCAGGGTCTGGAAACACCATATATTTT

clone size: NA
D gene: NA
V gene: TRBV23-1
J gene: TRBJ1-2
CDR3 protein: CARNGHISNYGYTF
CDR3 DNA: TGCGCCAGAAACGGACATATTTCTAACTATGGCTACACCTTC

clone size: NA
D gene: NA
V gene: TRBV29-1
J gene: TRBJ2-1
CDR3 protein: CSVDLSYNEQFF
CDR3 DNA: TGCAGCGTTGATCTCTCCTACAATGAGCAGTTCTTC

clone size: NA
D gene: TRBD2
V gene: TRBV19
J gene: TRBJ2-1
CDR3 protein: CASALTSGRALGEQFF
CDR3 DNA: TGTGCCAGTGCCTTGACTAGCGGGAGGGCCTTAGGTGAGCAGTTCTTC

clone size: NA
D gene: TRBD1
V gene: TRBV30
J gene: TRBJ1-5
CDR3 protein: CAWGDRGSQPQHF
CDR3 DNA: TGTGCCTGGGGGGACAGGGGTAGTCAGCCCCAGCATTTT

clone size: few
D gene: NA
V gene: TRBV10-1
J gene: TRBJ1-2
CDR3 protein: CASSFRWGAFYTF
CDR3 DNA: TGCGCCAGCAGTTTTCGGTGGGGTGCCTTTTACACCTTC

clone size: NA
D gene: TRBD2
V gene: TRBV18
J gene: TRBJ2-7
CDR3 protein: CASSPTSGNYEQYF
CDR3 DNA: TGTGCCAGCTCACCGACTAGCGGGAACTACGAGCAGTACTTC

clone size: NA
D gene: TRBD1
V gene: TRBV9
J gene: TRBJ2-1
CDR3 protein: CASSTLSGTGYNEQFF
CDR3 DNA: TGTGCCAGCAGCACCCTCTCCGGGACAGGATACAATGAGCAGTTCTTC

clone size: NA
D gene: NA
V gene: TRBV5-1
J gene: TRBJ2-7
CDR3 protein: CASNKRPGVEQYF
CDR3 DNA: TGCGCCAGCAATAAACGTCCGGGGGTTGAGCAGTACTTC

clone size: NA
D gene: NA
V gene: TRBV10-2
J gene: TRBJ1-1
CDR3 protein: CASSESLGDTEAFF
CDR3 DNA: TGCGCCAGCAGTGAGTCGTTGGGGGACACTGAAGCTTTCTTT

clone size: NA
D gene: NA
V gene: TRBV19
J gene: TRBJ2-7
CDR3 protein: CASSIGQKQYF
CDR3 DNA: TGTGCCAGTAGTATAGGACAGAAGCAGTACTTC

clone size: NA
D gene: TRBD2
V gene: TRBV29-1
J gene: TRBJ2-7
CDR3 protein: CSVDGRALNEQYF
CDR3 DNA: TGCAGCGTTGACGGGAGGGCTTTAAACGAGCAGTACTTC

clone size: NA
D gene: NA
V gene: TRBV7-9
J gene: TRBJ2-6
CDR3 protein: CASSLGRPGANVLTF
CDR3 DNA: TGTGCCAGCAGCTTAGGGCGGCCTGGGGCCAACGTCCTGACTTTC

clone size: once
D gene: NA
V gene: TRBV5-6
J gene: TRBJ1-2
CDR3 protein: CASSLMGANGYTF
CDR3 DNA: TGTGCCAGCAGCTTGATGGGGGCAAATGGCTACACCTTC

clone size: many
D gene: TRBD1
V gene: TRBV9
J gene: TRBJ1-4
CDR3 protein: CASSVSGQGASGEKLFF
CDR3 DNA: TGTGCCAGCAGCGTATCTGGGCAGGGGGCCTCTGGTGAAAAACTGTTTTTT

clone size: NA
D gene: NA
V gene: TRBV29-1
J gene: TRBJ1-3
CDR3 protein: CSVETGRKSSGNTIYF
CDR3 DNA: TGCAGCGTTGAAACTGGACGGAAGAGCTCTGGAAACACCATATATTTT

clone size: few
D gene: TRBD1
V gene: TRBV18
J gene: TRBJ1-2
CDR3 protein: CASSQGQGNYGYTF
CDR3 DNA: TGTGCCAGCTCACAGGGACAGGGCAACTATGGCTACACCTTC

clone size: few
D gene: NA
V gene: TRBV6-5
J gene: TRBJ2-2
CDR3 protein: CASSYRWNTGELFF
CDR3 DNA: TGTGCCAGCAGTTACAGATGGAACACCGGGGAGCTGTTTTTT

clone size: NA
D gene: NA
V gene: TRBV5-1
J gene: TRBJ2-3
CDR3 protein: CASSEGTGTDTQYF
CDR3 DNA: TGCGCCAGCAGTGAGGGTACCGGCACAGATACGCAGTATTTT

clone size: once
D gene: TRBD1
V gene: TRBV7-8
J gene: TRBJ1-2
CDR3 protein: CASSLTGENGYTF
CDR3 DNA: TGTGCCAGCAGCTTAACAGGGGAGAATGGCTACACCTTC

clone size: NA
D gene: TRBD2
V gene: TRBV7-6
J gene: TRBJ2-1
CDR3 protein: CASSSLAEPYNEQFF
CDR3 DNA: TGTGCCAGCAGCTCTCTAGCGGAACCCTACAATGAGCAGTTCTTC

clone size: NA
D gene: NA
V gene: TRBV30
J gene: TRBJ1-1
CDR3 protein: CAWSVRWEAFF
CDR3 DNA: TGTGCCTGGAGTGTAAGGTGGGAAGCTTTCTTT

clone size: NA
D gene: TRBD2
V gene: TRBV27
J gene: TRBJ2-7
CDR3 protein: CASSILLAGGVYEQYF
CDR3 DNA: TGTGCCAGCAGTATCCTACTAGCGGGAGGGGTCTACGAGCAGTACTTC

clone size: few
D gene: TRBD2
V gene: TRBV2
J gene: TRBJ2-1
CDR3 protein: CASIGGGLQQFF
CDR3 DNA: TGTGCCAGCATAGGCGGGGGTTTACAGCAGTTCTTC

clone size: few
D gene: NA
V gene: TRBV2
J gene: TRBJ1-1
CDR3 protein: CASNSRLDTEAFF
CDR3 DNA: TGTGCCAGCAACTCTAGATTGGACACTGAAGCTTTCTTT

clone size: few
D gene: TRBD1
V gene: TRBV27
J gene: TRBJ2-7
CDR3 protein: CASSDRDRGYEQYF
CDR3 DNA: TGTGCCAGCAGTGACCGGGACAGGGGCTACGAGCAGTACTTC

clone size: NA
D gene: NA
V gene: TRBV18
J gene: TRBJ1-2
CDR3 protein: CASSRDFNGYTF
CDR3 DNA: TGTGCCAGCTCACGGGACTTTAATGGCTACACCTTC

clone size: NA
D gene: TRBD1
V gene: TRBV5-1
J gene: TRBJ1-1
CDR3 protein: CASSQGTAGGTEAFF
CDR3 DNA: TGCGCCAGCAGCCAGGGGACAGCCGGTGGCACTGAAGCTTTCTTT

clone size: NA
D gene: NA
V gene: TRBV5-3
J gene: TRBJ2-7
CDR3 protein: CARSPGNEQYF
CDR3 DNA: TGTGCCAGAAGCCCCGGGAACGAGCAGTACTTC

clone size: few
D gene: NA
V gene: TRBV11-3
J gene: TRBJ2-1
CDR3 protein: CASSADNEQFF
CDR3 DNA: TGTGCCAGCAGCGCCGACAATGAGCAGTTCTTC

clone size: NA
D gene: NA
V gene: TRBV29-1
J gene: TRBJ2-2
CDR3 protein: CSAKQGRDTGELFF
CDR3 DNA: TGCAGCGCCAAACAGGGGAGGGACACCGGGGAGCTGTTTTTT

clone size: NA
D gene: NA
V gene: TRBV9
J gene: TRBJ2-3
CDR3 protein: CASSVASGGAYLDTQYF
CDR3 DNA: TGTGCCAGCAGCGTAGCTAGTGGGGGAGCATACTTAGATACGCAGTATTTT

clone size: NA
D gene: NA
V gene: TRBV7-2
J gene: TRBJ2-1
CDR3 protein: CASSLFIRTYNEQFF
CDR3 DNA: TGTGCCAGCAGCTTATTTATCAGGACCTACAATGAGCAGTTCTTC

clone size: NA
D gene: TRBD2
V gene: TRBV9
J gene: TRBJ2-3
CDR3 protein: CASSVDLGGRHTDTQYF
CDR3 DNA: TGTGCCAGCAGCGTAGATCTTGGCGGGAGACACACAGATACGCAGTATTTT

clone size: NA
D gene: NA
V gene: TRBV6-5
J gene: TRBJ1-2
CDR3 protein: CASRPLQRANYGYTF
CDR3 DNA: TGTGCCAGCAGACCTTTACAGCGGGCCAACTATGGCTACACCTTC

clone size: many
D gene: NA
V gene: TRBV15
J gene: TRBJ1-2
CDR3 protein: CATSRERSPTAGYTF
CDR3 DNA: TGTGCCACCAGCAGAGAACGATCCCCGACAGCTGGCTACACCTTC

clone size: NA
D gene: NA
V gene: TRBV27
J gene: TRBJ1-5
CDR3 protein: CASSPYWGDQPQHF
CDR3 DNA: TGTGCCAGCAGTCCCTACTGGGGAGATCAGCCCCAGCATTTT

clone size: NA
D gene: TRBD2
V gene: TRBV2
J gene: TRBJ2-3
CDR3 protein: CASSDGKWAGADTQYF
CDR3 DNA: TGTGCCAGCAGTGATGGGAAATGGGCGGGAGCAGATACGCAGTATTTT

clone size: NA
D gene: NA
V gene: TRBV18
J gene: TRBJ1-5
CDR3 protein: CASSPPRSTGPQHF
CDR3 DNA: TGTGCCAGCTCACCCCCGAGGTCTACGGGGCCCCAGCATTTT

clone size: NA
D gene: NA
V gene: TRBV7-3
J gene: TRBJ2-1
CDR3 protein: CASSLDSYNEQFF
CDR3 DNA: TGTGCCAGCAGCCTAGACTCCTACAATGAGCAGTTCTTC

clone size: NA
D gene: NA
V gene: TRBV7-3
J gene: TRBJ2-1
CDR3 protein: CASSFGRDNEQFF
CDR3 DNA: TGTGCCAGCAGCTTTGGGCGGGATAATGAGCAGTTCTTC

clone size: NA
D gene: TRBD1
V gene: TRBV5-1
J gene: TRBJ2-5
CDR3 protein: CASSTGTGKETQYF
CDR3 DNA: TGCGCCAGCAGCACGGGGACAGGGAAAGAGACCCAGTACTTC

clone size: NA
D gene: TRBD1
V gene: TRBV30
J gene: TRBJ2-7
CDR3 protein: CAWSRGQYEQYF
CDR3 DNA: TGTGCCTGGAGCAGGGGGCAGTATGAGCAGTACTTC

clone size: NA
D gene: NA
V gene: TRBV18
J gene: TRBJ1-1
CDR3 protein: CASSPDGNTEAFF
CDR3 DNA: TGTGCCAGCTCACCCGACGGGAACACTGAAGCTTTCTTT